Presented here are 8 T cell receptor beta chains from one specimen sequenced in a study of blood T cell repertoires in COVID-19. The method was immunoSEQ multiplex PCR; TCRdb's version includes in-frame clones alone and lacks a portion of them. The sample has approximately 29,000 clones, around 72% seen once; the top ten hold roughly 20%. The sequencing sample was made of peripheral blood. The receptors were gathered from a boy between 2 and 15 years old with active or convalescent COVID-19.

The chain uses TRBV5-4 and TRBJ2-1; 10 bases line up with TRBD2. V lost 4 bases to trimming and J lost 10 bases; unmatched junction nucleotides: 11. The CDR3 spans 15 residues. CDR1 and CDR2 (germline): SGHNT, YYREEE (reference sequence). The CDR3 nucleotides read TGTGCCAGCAGCCCCGTAGCGGGAGGAAGAGGGGAGCAGTTCTTC. It is translated as CASSPVAGGRGEQFF.

This chain connects TRBV10-2 to TRBJ2-7, with TRBD1 matching 7 bases. This CDR3 is 14 amino acids long. V dropped 4 bases and J dropped 3; count of bases not matched to a gene: 6. The germline CDR1 and CDR2 sequences are WSHSY and SAAADI. Here the CDR3 reads CASSGTGAVYEQYV. The DNA of the CDR3 is TGCGCCAGCAGTGGCACAGGGGCCGTCTACGAGCAGTACGTC.

In its sample, this clone was seen many times. The chain joins TRBV27 to TRBJ1-3, with a weak D call TRBD1 (5 bases). V lost 5 bases and J 3 bases, leaving 11 bases between the germline ends. CDR3 length equals 14 residues. Germline V gives CDR1 MNHEY, CDR2 SMNVEV (reference sequence). CDR3 coding DNA: TGTGCCAGCAGTCGGGGGTCGGGTGGAAACACCATATATTTT. Its translation: CASSRGSGGNTIYF.

The chain links TRBV30 to TRBJ2-2; 9 bases align to TRBD1. The germline V gene encodes CDR1 GTSNPN and CDR2 SVGIG (reference sequence). This CDR3 region has 17 residues. V lost 2 bases to trimming and J lost 1 base; unmatched junction nucleotides: 8. The CDR3 here is CAWSLRTGARNTGELFF. The CDR3 DNA reads as TGTGCCTGGAGTCTACGGACAGGGGCGCGGAACACCGGGGAGCTGTTTTTT.

This chain joins TRBV2 and TRBJ1-6; D is unresolved. In germline, CDR1 is SNHLY, CDR2 FYNNEI. The CDR3 covers 14 residues. V gave up 9 bases and J gave up 8 bases, with 17 bases separating them. DNA of the CDR3: TGTGCCAGTGAAAAACATCTTGTGGATTCACCCCTCCACTTT. As protein: CASEKHLVDSPLHF. The variable domain in full, completed from reference TRBV2 and TRBJ1-6, reads EPEVTQTPSHQVTQMGQEVILRCVPISNHLYFYWYRQILGQKVEFLVSFYNNEISEKSEIFDDQFSVERPDGSNFTLKIRSTKLEDSAMYFCASEKHLVDSPLHFGNGTRLTVT.

The chain has TRBV2 and TRBJ1-1; 7 bases agree with TRBD1. There are 14 residues in the CDR3. Germline V lookup: CDR1 SNHLY, CDR2 FYNNEI. The ends lost 6 bases at V and 1 base at J; junction bases unmatched: 5. CDR3 sequence reads: CASRRDSRNTEAFF. The CDR3 region has the DNA TGTGCCAGCAGGCGGGACAGTAGGAACACTGAAGCTTTCTTT.

This chain links TRBV10-3 with TRBJ1-2, with D perhaps TRBD1 (5 bases). In germline, CDR1 is ENHRY, CDR2 SYGVKD. This CDR3 is 13 amino acids long. Trimming took 7 bases from V and 2 from J, leaving 11 bases between them. CDR3 bases: TGTGCCATCACGCAGACAGCGAACTATGGCTACACCTTC. This gives the protein CAITQTANYGYTF.

The chain uses TRBV28 and TRBJ2-6; no clear D gene. This CDR3 is 15 amino acids long. Germline V gene data show CDR1 as MDHEN and CDR2 as SYDVKM. V was shortened by 3 bases and J by 2 bases, with 8 bases between the two germline ends. As DNA, the CDR3 is TGTGCCAGCAGTTTCGGAGCGACTGGGGCCAACGTCCTGACTTTC. It specifies CASSFGATGANVLTF.